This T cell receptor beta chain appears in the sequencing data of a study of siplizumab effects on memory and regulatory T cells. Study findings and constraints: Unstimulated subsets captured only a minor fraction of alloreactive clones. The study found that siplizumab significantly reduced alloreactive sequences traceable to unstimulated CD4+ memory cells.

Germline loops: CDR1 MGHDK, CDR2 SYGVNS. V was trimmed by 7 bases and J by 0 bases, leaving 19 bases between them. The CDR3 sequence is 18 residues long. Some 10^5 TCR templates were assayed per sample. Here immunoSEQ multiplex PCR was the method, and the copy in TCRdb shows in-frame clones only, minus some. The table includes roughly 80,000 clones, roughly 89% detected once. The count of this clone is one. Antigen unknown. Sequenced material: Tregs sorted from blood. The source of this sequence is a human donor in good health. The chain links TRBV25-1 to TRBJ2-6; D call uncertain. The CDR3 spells CASKSVPLLSSGANVLTF. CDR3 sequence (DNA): TGTGCCAGCAAAAGTGTGCCACTCCTCAGCTCTGGGGCCAACGTCCTGACTTTC. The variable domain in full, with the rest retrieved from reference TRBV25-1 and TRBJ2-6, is EADIYQTPRYLVIGTGKKITLECSQTMGHDKMYWYQQDPGMELHLIHYSYGVNSTEKGDLSSESTVSRIRTEHFPLTLESARPSHTSQYLCASKSVPLLSSGANVLTFGAGSRLTVL.